Each of the 30 T cell receptor beta chains below was sequenced from the same sample in a study of T cells after yellow fever vaccination. TCRdb independently ran MiXCR on the 5' RACE reads; one entry per CDR3 protein. Of hundreds of thousands of distinct CDR3 sequences in the sample, roughly 22% were seen once. The sequenced sample was PBMCs, obtained around 3 weeks after the first yellow fever vaccination. The receptors stem from a man aged 18-30 years who received the YFV17D yellow fever vaccine.

V is TRBV4-3 and J is TRBJ1-5; D not resolved. V was shortened by 0 bases and J by 0 bases, with 6 bases between the two germline ends. Germline lookup yields CDR1 LGHNA and CDR2 YSLEER. This CDR3 is 15 amino acids long. The CDR3 DNA reads TGCGCCAGCAGCCAAGAACACCCTAGCAATCAGCCCCAGCATTTT. It translates to CASSQEHPSNQPQHF.

This clonotype was counted only a few times. Mismatch with germline at one junction end may stem from a read error. V is TRBV5-6 and J is TRBJ2-3; D is unclear. The CDR3 totals 9 residues. In germline, CDR1 is SGHDT, CDR2 YYEEEE. CDR3 in DNA: TGTGCCAGCAGCTTGGACGACCACTTT. Translation: CASSLDDHF.

The chain is built from TRBV12-3 or TRBV12-4 and TRBJ1-2, with D unclear. CDR3 length equals 14 residues. Trimming took 0 bases from V and 5 from J, leaving 10 bases between them. The CDR3 spells CASSLAPAEYGYTF. CDR3 sequence (DNA): TGTGCCAGCAGTTTAGCGCCGGCGGAATATGGCTACACCTTC.

V is TRBV20-1 and J is TRBJ2-3, with 7 bases matching TRBD1. Looked up from germline, CDR1 is DFQATT and CDR2 is SNEGSKA (reference sequence). This CDR3 contains 13 residues. With 8 bases clipped from V and 2 bases from J, the junction kept 7 bases outside the gene matches. As DNA, the CDR3 is TGCAGTACAGGACAGGTTGACACAGATACGCAGTATTTT. Amino acid sequence: CSTGQVDTDTQYF.

The CDR3 region has the DNA TGTGCCAGCAGCTTGGTGCGAGATTTAAGCTATTCCTACGAGCAGTACGTC. Translation: CASSLVRDLSYSYEQYV. The chain links TRBV7-2 to TRBJ2-7, with D unclear. With 3 bases removed from V and 1 base from J, the gap between germline ends came to 19 bases. This CDR3 is 17 amino acids long. CDR1 SGHTA and CDR2 FQGNSA come from the germline V gene.

The chain links TRBV5-1 to TRBJ2-3, with a tentative D call TRBD1 (5 bases). Germline V gene sequence: CDR1 SGHRS, CDR2 YFSETQ. V lost 0 bases, J lost 5 bases, and 10 bases lay in between. This CDR3 has 14 amino acids. The CDR3 bases are TGCGCCAGCAGCTTGGCCCCAGGGCTAGATACGCAGTATTTT. It translates to CASSLAPGLDTQYF.

This clonotype was seen a handful of times. This rearrangement joins TRBV20-1 to TRBJ2-5; the match to TRBD2 covers 11 bases. The germline V gene encodes CDR1 DFQATT and CDR2 SNEGSKA (reference sequence). V was clipped by 5 bases and J by 2 bases; unmatched bases: 4. CDR3 length: 14 amino acids. In DNA form, the CDR3 reads TGCAGTGCTCCGCCTAGCGGGGGGCAAGAGACCCAGTACTTC. Protein: CSAPPSGGQETQYF.

The rearrangement uses TRBV5-1 and TRBJ2-1, with 8 positions matching TRBD1. V trimming: 3 bases; J trimming: 6 bases; junction bases outside the gene matches: 8. The CDR3 totals 15 residues. Germline CDR1 is SGHRS and CDR2 is YFSETQ. CDR3 bases: TGCGCCAGCAGCTCCGCCCAACAGGGGGTCAATGAGCAGTTCTTC. It specifies CASSSAQQGVNEQFF. Supplemented by reference TRBV5-1 and TRBJ2-1, the full variable domain reads KAGVTQTPRYLIKTRGQQVTLSCSPISGHRSVSWYQQTPGQGLQFLFEYFSETQRNKGNFPGRFSGRQFSNSRSEMNVSTLELGDSALYLCASSSAQQGVNEQFFGPGTRLTVL.

This clonotype was seen at least ten times. The J gene is TRBJ1-2, the V gene TRBV5-1; weak D call: TRBD1 (5 bases). V gave up 4 bases and J gave up 4 bases, with 8 bases separating them. The germline V gene encodes CDR1 SGHRS and CDR2 YFSETQ. The CDR3 is 12 amino acids. CDR3: CASSPGTYGYTF. The CDR3 DNA reads as TGCGCCAGCAGCCCGGGGACCTATGGCTACACCTTC.

This clonotype has a handful of counts. The rearrangement joins TRBV5-6 to TRBJ2-1, with D unclear. Germline V gives CDR1 SGHDT, CDR2 YYEEEE. Trimming stripped 2 bases from V and 0 bases from J, with 9 bases between. The CDR3 totals 15 residues. CDR3 bases: TGTGCCAGCAGCTTTACAGAGAGCTCCTACAATGAGCAGTTCTTC. Its translation is CASSFTESSYNEQFF.

This clonotype was recorded a few times. This chain links TRBV12-3 or TRBV12-4 with TRBJ2-1; D possibly corresponds to TRBD1 (6 bases). The CDR3 totals 15 residues. V was cut by 4 bases and J by 2 bases, with 12 bases left in between. The CDR3 sequence: CASSSGALTYNEQFF. The CDR3 DNA reads as TGTGCCAGCAGTTCAGGGGCCCTCACCTACAATGAGCAGTTCTTC.

This rearrangement joins TRBV20-1 to TRBJ1-5; 12 positions agree with TRBD1. V shed 3 bases and J 3 bases; nucleotides not matched to a gene: 3. The CDR3 totals 15 residues. Germline lookup yields CDR1 DFQATT and CDR2 SNEGSKA (reference sequence). In DNA, the CDR3 is TGCAGTGCTAGGGGACAGGGGGCGGCCAATCAGCCCCAGCATTTT. Its translation: CSARGQGAANQPQHF.

The CDR3: CASSRDRFTEAFF. The CDR3 DNA follows: TGTGCCAGCAGCCGTGACAGGTTCACTGAAGCTTTCTTT. This chain joins TRBV14 and TRBJ1-1; D is possibly TRBD1 (6 bases). This CDR3 is built from 13 residues. From germline, CDR1 is SGHDN and CDR2 FVKESK. Trimming removed 4 bases at V and 4 bases at J, with 10 bases between.

The table lists this clonotype with a few counts. The V gene is TRBV12-3 or TRBV12-4, the J gene TRBJ1-1; D is ambiguous. The germline V and J ends were trimmed by 5 bases and 8 bases, with 12 bases remaining between them. The CDR3 has 12 amino acids. In DNA, the CDR3 is TGTGCCAGCAGTGACCCCTTAGTCGAAGCTTTCTTT. This gives the protein CASSDPLVEAFF.

Comments on this clonotype: Since a much larger clone is just one base distant, this may be a read error. In DNA, the CDR3 is TGTGCCAGCAGCCGGGCCTCTGGGGCCAACGTCCTGACTTTC. Translation: CASSRASGANVLTF. The chain uses TRBV3-1 and TRBJ2-6; D uncertain. Per the germline V gene, CDR1 is LGHDT and CDR2 is YNNKEL (reference sequence). CDR3 length equals 14 residues. Trimming left V 4 bases short and J 0 bases short, with 4 bases between.

The CDR3 spells CSASPGQRYNSPLHF. CDR3 DNA sequence: TGCAGTGCTAGTCCGGGACAGAGATATAATTCACCCCTCCACTTT. J is TRBJ1-6 and V is TRBV20-1, with 7 bases matching TRBD1. The V gene end was trimmed by 3 bases and the J gene end by 4 bases; junction bases not matched to a gene: 6. CDR1 and CDR2 (germline): DFQATT, SNEGSKA (reference sequence). The CDR3 has 15 residues.

The rearrangement links TRBV12-3 or TRBV12-4 to TRBJ2-3; 13 bases line up with TRBD2. Trimming at V came to 10 bases and at J to 0 bases, leaving 19 bases not matched to a gene. The CDR3 totals 20 residues. CDR3 sequence: CATTKTPGLAGYASTDTQYF. The CDR3 DNA is TGTGCCACCACGAAGACTCCGGGACTAGCGGGGTATGCTAGCACAGATACGCAGTATTTT.

The chain uses TRBV18 and TRBJ2-5, with D unclear. The CDR3 is 13 amino acids. Germline CDR1 reads KGHSH; CDR2 reads LQKENI. Trimming shortened V by 3 bases and J by 6 bases, and 11 bases separated the two germline ends. For the CDR3, the DNA is TGTGCCAGCTCACCCTCGGGTTGGAAGACCCAGTACTTC. As protein: CASSPSGWKTQYF.

In this sample, this clonotype turned up a few times. The CDR3, as DNA: TGTGCCTCCCTCTTCGGACAGGGTAACAATGAGCAGTTCTTC. Residues: CASLFGQGNNEQFF. The gene calls are TRBV10-3 and TRBJ2-1; 8 bases are a match to TRBD1. Germline assignment: CDR1 ENHRY and CDR2 SYGVKD. CDR3 length: 14 residues. V trimming: 11 bases; J trimming: 5 bases; junction bases outside the gene matches: 11.

J is TRBJ1-2 and V is TRBV5-4, with 7 bases that match TRBD1. The CDR3 loop spans 13 amino acids. Germline lookup yields CDR1 SGHNT and CDR2 YYREEE (reference sequence). With 2 bases clipped from V and 3 bases from J, the junction kept 1 base outside the gene matches. CDR3 loop: CASSFQGDYGYTF. CDR3 coding DNA: TGTGCCAGCAGCTTTCAGGGGGACTATGGCTACACCTTC.

The chain uses TRBV5-4 and TRBJ1-1; D is perhaps TRBD1 (5 bases). V lost 4 bases to trimming and J lost 0 bases, with 13 bases between them. Germline-derived CDR1 and CDR2 are SGHNT and YYREEE (reference sequence). CDR3 length: 15 residues. In DNA, the CDR3 is TGTGCCAGCAGCCCCCCGGGACCGATGAACACTGAAGCTTTCTTT. Amino acids: CASSPPGPMNTEAFF.

The chain joins TRBV6-1 to TRBJ1-1, with 7 bases aligning to TRBD1. The CDR3 is 15 amino acids. From germline, CDR1 is MNHNS and CDR2 SASEGT. With 5 bases clipped from V and 4 bases from J, the junction kept 10 bases outside the gene matches. The CDR3 is CASSPQGRGGTEAFF. The CDR3, as DNA: TGTGCCAGCAGTCCACAGGGGAGAGGTGGCACTGAAGCTTTCTTT.

This sequence joins TRBV28 and TRBJ1-5, with TRBD1 matching over 7 bases. Germline CDR1 is MDHEN and CDR2 is SYDVKM. The V segment lost 2 bases and the J segment 6 bases; nucleotides outside the gene matches: 4. The CDR3 is made up of 14 amino acids. Written as DNA, the CDR3 is TGTGCCAGCAGTTTAGGGAGGGGGCTTCAGCCCCAGCATTTT. This encodes CASSLGRGLQPQHF.

The gene calls are TRBV10-3 and TRBJ2-5, with D tentatively TRBD1 (6 bases). V shed 7 bases and J shed 4 bases, with 16 bases lying between them. From germline, CDR1 is ENHRY and CDR2 SYGVKD. There are 14 residues in the CDR3. CDR3 amino acids: CAINSKGVGETQYF. DNA for the CDR3: TGTGCCATCAACAGTAAGGGGGTAGGAGAGACCCAGTACTTC.

This rearrangement joins TRBV11-2 to TRBJ2-1, with D perhaps TRBD2 (5 bases). The CDR3 is made up of 17 amino acids. Trimming pared 5 bases from V and 0 bases from J, leaving 17 bases between. Germline V gene data show CDR1 as SGHAT and CDR2 as FQNNGV. This chain's CDR3 is CASSPPRAALSYNEQFF. The DNA of the CDR3 is TGTGCCAGCAGCCCCCCGCGAGCGGCCCTCTCCTACAATGAGCAGTTCTTC.

V and J are TRBV11-3 and TRBJ2-3, with D unresolved. This CDR3 is built from 14 residues. Per germline, CDR1 SGHNT and CDR2 YENEEA. V gave up 2 bases and J gave up 0 bases, with 6 bases separating them. The CDR3 sequence: CASSLWGSTDTQYF. CDR3 coding DNA: TGTGCCAGCAGCTTATGGGGAAGCACAGATACGCAGTATTTT.

The chain is built from TRBV10-3 and TRBJ1-6, with D possibly TRBD1 on 5 matching bases. CDR1 is ENHRY and CDR2 is SYGVKD in the germline V gene. Trimming took 3 bases from V and 7 from J, leaving 16 bases between them. The length of the CDR3 is 16 residues. The CDR3 region is CAISESGPGRNSPLHF. For the CDR3, the DNA is TGTGCCATCAGTGAATCGGGGCCAGGGCGGAATTCACCCCTCCACTTT.

This chain links TRBV20-1 with TRBJ2-1; possible D gene TRBD2, 5 bases. Trimming pared 0 bases from V and 2 bases from J, leaving 8 bases between. The CDR3 has 14 amino acids. CDR1 and CDR2 (germline): DFQATT, SNEGSKA (reference sequence). CDR3 bases: TGCAGTGCTAGAGAAACGGGGACCTACAATGAGCAGTTCTTC. It translates to CSARETGTYNEQFF.

The chain employs TRBV20-1 and TRBJ1-2; a possible D gene is TRBD1 (5 bases). The V end was cut by 6 bases, the J end by 6 bases, with 14 bases between. Germline V gives CDR1 DFQATT, CDR2 SNEGSKA (reference sequence). CDR3 length: 12 residues. The CDR3 coding sequence is TGCAGTGCGCCGACAGAGACTAATGGCTACACCTTC. This sequence encodes CSAPTETNGYTF.

The V gene is TRBV7-2, the J gene TRBJ2-5; D might be TRBD1 (6 bases). Germline lookup yields CDR1 SGHTA and CDR2 FQGNSA. V lost 4 bases, J lost 1 base, and 13 bases lay in between. The CDR3 contains 15 residues. CDR3 sequence reads: CASSYTGHIQETQYF. Here the CDR3 DNA reads TGTGCCAGCAGCTATACGGGACACATCCAAGAGACCCAGTACTTC. Full variable domain (outside the CDR3, taken from reference TRBV7-2 and TRBJ2-5): GAGVSQSPSNKVTEKGKDVELRCDPISGHTALYWYRQSLGQGLEFLIYFQGNSAPDKSGLPSDRFSAERTGGSVSTLTIQRTQQEDSAVYLCASSYTGHIQETQYFGPGTRLLVL.